The text below deals with one TCR beta chain. What it binds is unknown. Trimming took off 3 bases at V and 6 bases at J, with 13 bases between the two ends. This CDR3 is built from 14 residues. The germline gives CDR1 SGHDT, CDR2 YYEEEE. This sample is part of a study of cytomegalovirus exposure and HLA in healthy donors. Study-wide points: Confirmation in vitro established that three CMV-associated chains were specific for CMV antigens.

Primers included in the PCR were 60 Vbeta and 13 Jbeta primers. Data came from immunoSEQ multiplex PCR; TCRdb stores just in-frame clones and leaves some out. The data hold more than 85,000 clones, with more than 80% observed a single time. Sequenced input: PBMCs. The TCR comes from a man aged 18 to 29 in good health and CMV-seronegative. This chain connects TRBV5-6 to TRBJ2-1, with D tentatively TRBD2 (5 bases). The CDR3 sequence: CASSWGLEGNEQFF. In nucleotides, the CDR3 is TGTGCCAGCAGCTGGGGATTAGAGGGCAATGAGCAGTTCTTC.